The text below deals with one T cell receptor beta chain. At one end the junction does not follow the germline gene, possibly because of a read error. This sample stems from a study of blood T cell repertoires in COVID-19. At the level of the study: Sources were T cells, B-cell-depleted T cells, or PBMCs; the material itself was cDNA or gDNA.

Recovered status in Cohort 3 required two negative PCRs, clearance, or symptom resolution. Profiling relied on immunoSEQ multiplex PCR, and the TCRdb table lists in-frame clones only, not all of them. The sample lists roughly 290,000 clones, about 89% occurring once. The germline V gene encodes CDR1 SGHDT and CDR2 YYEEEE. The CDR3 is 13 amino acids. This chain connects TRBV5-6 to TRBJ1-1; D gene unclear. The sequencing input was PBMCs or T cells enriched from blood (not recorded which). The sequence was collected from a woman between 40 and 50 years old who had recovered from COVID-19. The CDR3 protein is CASSLGLKTEAFF. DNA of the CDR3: TGTGCCAGCAGCTTGGGGCTGAAGACTGAAGCTTTCTTT.